This T cell receptor beta chain was recovered during a study of CD8 T cells in Susac syndrome. Trimming took 6 bases from V and 0 from J; bases not matched to a gene: 1. The V gene's germline CDR1 is ENHRY and CDR2 SYGVKD. The CDR3 spans 14 residues. CD8+ and CD4+ T cells taken from blood had their TCR beta sequenced. The TEMRA cells underwent FACS enrichment, while the CD8+ and CD4+ T cells underwent negative isolation. When the RNA was reverse transcribed, random hexamers were used with an input of about 0.5 to 1 ug. Using its own MiXCR run on the immunoSEQ multiplex PCR reads, TCRdb lists one record per CDR3 protein. The table has 170,000 or so distinct CDR3 sequences, 85% to 95% seen once.

The chain carries TRBV10-3 and TRBJ2-1; 8 bases agree with TRBD2. The sequence was obtained from a human donor with multiple sclerosis. Material for sequencing was CD8+ T cells from PBMCs. The CDR3 sequence is CAIRSGSSYNEQFF. The CDR3 DNA reads TGTGCCATCAGGAGCGGGAGCTCCTACAATGAGCAGTTCTTC.